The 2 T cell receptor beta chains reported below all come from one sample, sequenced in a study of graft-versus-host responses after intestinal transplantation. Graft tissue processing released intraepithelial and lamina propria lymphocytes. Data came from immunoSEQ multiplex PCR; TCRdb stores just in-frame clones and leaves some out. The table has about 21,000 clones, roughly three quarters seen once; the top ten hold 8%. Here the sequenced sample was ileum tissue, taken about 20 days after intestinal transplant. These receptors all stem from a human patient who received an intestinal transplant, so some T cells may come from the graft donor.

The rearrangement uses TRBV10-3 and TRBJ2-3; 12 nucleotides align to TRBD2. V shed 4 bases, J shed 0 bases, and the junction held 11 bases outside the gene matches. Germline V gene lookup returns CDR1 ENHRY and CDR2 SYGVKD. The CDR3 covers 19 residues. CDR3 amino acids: CAISGRTSGKLVSTDTQYF. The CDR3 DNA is TGTGCCATCAGTGGAAGGACTAGCGGGAAGTTGGTGAGCACAGATACGCAGTATTTT.

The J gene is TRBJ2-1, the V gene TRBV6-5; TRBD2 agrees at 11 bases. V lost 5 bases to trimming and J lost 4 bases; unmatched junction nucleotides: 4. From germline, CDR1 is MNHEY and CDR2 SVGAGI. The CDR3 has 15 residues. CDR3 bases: TGTGCCAGCAGTCCCACTAGCGGGAGTTACAATGAGCAGTTCTTC. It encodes CASSPTSGSYNEQFF.